This T cell receptor beta chain was profiled in a study of tumor-infiltrating lymphocytes in primary liver carcinoma. The wider study: Samples produced roughly 3.5 to 7.5 million productive TCRbeta reads, comparable across tissue types. Whole-study findings and limits: The top-250-clone fraction was significantly higher in tumors than in blood (p = 0.039). Bulk samples went unsorted, so CD4+ and CD8+ repertoires were not compared.

TCR beta cDNA was made from 400 to 600 ng total RNA with a constant-region primer. Sequencing libraries for TCR beta derived from three nested multiplex PCR rounds that used slightly modified ARM-PCR. In TCRdb, the multiplex PCR reads were re-called with MiXCR into one record per CDR3 protein. The profile shows hundreds of thousands of distinct CDR3 sequences, approximately 58% of them singletons. Unsorted whole blood supplied the blood RNA, and germline DNA was isolated too. Patients showed chronic HBV infection and an absence of prior treatment. Comments on this clonotype: The antigen is not known.

Sequenced sample: peripheral blood. This receptor was taken from a woman in her twenties or thirties with primary liver carcinoma and hepatitis B virus infection.

The chain's CDR3 is CASSPLPGQGVEQYF. DNA for the CDR3: TGTGCCAGCAGCCCATTACCGGGACAGGGTGTCGAGCAGTACTTC. The chain links TRBV7-9 to TRBJ2-7; TRBD1 matches 9 bases. With 5 bases clipped from V and 6 bases from J, the junction kept 11 bases outside the gene matches. The CDR3 covers 15 residues. Germline assignment: CDR1 SEHNR and CDR2 FQNEAQ (reference sequence).